The rows below give T cell receptor beta chains drawn from one sample of a study of neurological immune-mediated disorders. TCRdb redid the calling of the 5' RACE reads with MiXCR, one entry per CDR3 protein. The table has approximately 86,000 distinct CDR3 sequences, just over 2.5% seen once. The specimen sequenced was PBMCs. These receptors were obtained from a woman in her twenties or thirties with multiple sclerosis. Both conserved end residues are part of each CDR3. Fields, in order: clone size, V gene, D gene, J gene, CDR3 DNA, CDR3 protein. The D gene is left open where the match is weak. Clone sizes are shown as once, few, many, or a class for an expanded clone.

clone_size: many
v_call: TRBV29-1
d_call: TRBD1
j_call: TRBJ2-1
cdr3_nt: TGCAGCGGGGGGACAGGGTACAATGAGCAGTTCTTC
cdr3_aa: CSGGTGYNEQFF

clone_size: many
v_call: TRBV5-1
d_call: TRBD2
j_call: TRBJ2-1
cdr3_nt: TGCGCCAGCAGCGCCGGGACTAGCGGGCCTTCCGATGAGCAGTTCTTC
cdr3_aa: CASSAGTSGPSDEQFF

clone_size: many
v_call: TRBV20-1
d_call: .
j_call: TRBJ2-5
cdr3_nt: TGCAGTGCTAGTTCGCAGACCCAGTACTTC
cdr3_aa: CSASSQTQYF

clone_size: many
v_call: TRBV7-8
d_call: .
j_call: TRBJ1-6
cdr3_nt: TGTGCCAGCAGCTCGGGCCCCGGCAACTTCAATTCACCCCTCCACTTT
cdr3_aa: CASSSGPGNFNSPLHF

clone_size: many
v_call: TRBV3-1
d_call: TRBD1
j_call: TRBJ2-7
cdr3_nt: TGTGCCAGCAGCCACGCCGGGACAGGGGGCAGTGAGCAGTACTTC
cdr3_aa: CASSHAGTGGSEQYF

clone_size: many
v_call: TRBV5-1
d_call: .
j_call: TRBJ2-5
cdr3_nt: TGCGCCAGCAGCTTGCGCGGGGACCAAGAGACCCAGTACTTC
cdr3_aa: CASSLRGDQETQYF

clone_size: many
v_call: TRBV12-3/TRBV12-4
d_call: .
j_call: TRBJ2-4
cdr3_nt: TGTGCCAGCAGTCCAGGCGACTACCCCCGGGCCATTCAGTACTTC
cdr3_aa: CASSPGDYPRAIQYF

clone_size: many
v_call: TRBV7-2
d_call: TRBD2
j_call: TRBJ2-1
cdr3_nt: TGTGCCAGCAGCTTAGCGCATTGGAGGGAGGGCCGTCGAAATGAGCAGTTCTTC
cdr3_aa: CASSLAHWREGRRNEQFF

clone_size: many
v_call: TRBV16
d_call: .
j_call: TRBJ2-1
cdr3_nt: TGTGCCAGCAGCCAAACTTATGAGCAGTTCTTC
cdr3_aa: CASSQTYEQFF

clone_size: many
v_call: TRBV20-1
d_call: .
j_call: TRBJ2-3
cdr3_nt: TGCAGTGCTGAGGGGGGTTACACAGATACGCAGTATTTT
cdr3_aa: CSAEGGYTDTQYF

clone_size: many
v_call: TRBV9
d_call: TRBD1
j_call: TRBJ1-2
cdr3_nt: TGTGCCAGCAGCGTAGAGGACAGGGGTTTGAATGGCTACACCTTC
cdr3_aa: CASSVEDRGLNGYTF

clone_size: many
v_call: TRBV6-5
d_call: .
j_call: TRBJ1-2
cdr3_nt: TGTGCCAGCAGCAATTCAAGGGATGCCACTAACTATGGCTACACCTTC
cdr3_aa: CASSNSRDATNYGYTF

clone_size: many
v_call: TRBV6-2/TRBV6-3
d_call: TRBD1
j_call: TRBJ2-7
cdr3_nt: TGTGCCAGCAGTAACAACCGGGACAGTCAGTACTTC
cdr3_aa: CASSNNRDSQYF

clone_size: many
v_call: TRBV18
d_call: .
j_call: TRBJ2-2
cdr3_nt: TGTGCCAGCTCACCACCTCCAAAAAATCTGGCCTCGAACACCGGGGAGCTGTTTTTT
cdr3_aa: CASSPPPKNLASNTGELFF